Shown below are 29 T cell receptor beta chains from a single sample sequenced in a study of read filtering for tumor transcriptome and immune sequencing. From roughly 0.4 ug of RNA, a library with molecular barcoded alpha/delta and beta/gamma adaptors was made. TCRdb re-called the reads with MiXCR, one entry per CDR3 protein. The sample lists fewer than 150,000 distinct CDR3 sequences, about an eighth occurring once. Material for sequencing was a population of CD138-negative cells sorted from bone marrow. The source is a donor aged 40 or older with multiple myeloma.

The sample holds many counts of this clonotype. This chain links TRBV6-6 with TRBJ1-1; D not certain. The germline V gene encodes CDR1 MNHNY and CDR2 SVGAGI (reference sequence). Trimming pared 2 bases from V and 1 base from J, leaving 8 bases between. The CDR3 runs to 14 residues. The CDR3 DNA sequence: TGTGCCAGCAGTTACGGATGGTCGAACACTGAAGCTTTCTTT. It is translated as CASSYGWSNTEAFF.

J is TRBJ1-2 and V is TRBV29-1, with D unresolved. CDR1 is SQVTM and CDR2 is ANQGSEA in the germline V gene. The CDR3 is 12 residues long. The V end was cut by 4 bases, the J end by 2 bases, with 8 bases between. As DNA, the CDR3 is TGCAGCGTTGTTACAAACAACTATGGCTACACCTTC. Its protein product is CSVVTNNYGYTF.

The J gene is TRBJ2-2, the V gene TRBV7-8; 7 nucleotides match TRBD2. Germline assignment: CDR1 SGHVS and CDR2 FQNEAQ. CDR3 length: 16 amino acids. Trimming removed 2 bases from V and 6 bases from J; junction bases left unmatched: 9. DNA for the CDR3: TGTGCCAGCAGCTTAAACCAGCGGGACGTCGCCGGGGAGCTGTTTTTT. Encoded protein: CASSLNQRDVAGELFF.

This clonotype was picked up many times. The rearrangement joins TRBV27 to TRBJ1-1, with unresolved D. The CDR3 is made up of 14 amino acids. Germline lookup yields CDR1 MNHEY and CDR2 SMNVEV (reference sequence). Trimming took 3 bases from V and 4 from J, leaving 12 bases between them. The CDR3 region has the DNA TGTGCCAGCAGTTTGTCGGGTGCCGGCACTGAAGCTTTCTTT. Translation: CASSLSGAGTEAFF.

V is TRBV6-1 and J is TRBJ2-5; a weak D match, TRBD2 (7 bases). CDR3 size: 14 residues. Between the trimmed V and J ends, which lost 1 base and 7 bases, there was a span of 13 bases. Germline values: CDR1 MNHNS, CDR2 SASEGT. CDR3 protein: CASSEERGGRTQYF. The CDR3 bases are TGTGCCAGCAGTGAAGAAAGGGGGGGAAGGACCCAGTACTTC.

This clonotype was observed many times. J is TRBJ1-5 and V is TRBV12-3 or TRBV12-4, with 7 bases aligning to TRBD1. V lost 3 bases to trimming and J lost 12 bases; unmatched junction nucleotides: 5. This CDR3 comprises 12 residues. CDR3 loop: CASSFPGQFQHF. CDR3 nucleotide sequence: TGTGCCAGCAGTTTTCCGGGACAGTTCCAGCATTTT.

This clonotype was detected many times. The rearrangement uses TRBV20-1 and TRBJ2-3; TRBD1 is a possible D gene (6 bases). The CDR3 sequence is 14 residues long. Germline CDR1 is DFQATT and CDR2 is SNEGSKA (reference sequence). V dropped 6 bases and J dropped 0 bases, with 13 bases sitting between them. In DNA, the CDR3 is TGCAGTGCCAAAAGGGGGAGTAGCACAGATACGCAGTATTTT. It codes for CSAKRGSSTDTQYF.

Comment on this clonotype: A read error is possible here, since a much larger clone lies one base away. The genes are TRBV27 and TRBJ1-5; 11 bases match TRBD1. V dropped 5 bases and J dropped 6; count of bases not matched to a gene: 6. Germline CDR1 MNHEY, CDR2 SMNVEV (reference sequence). CDR3 length: 15 amino acids. CDR3 nucleotide sequence: TGTGCCAGCAGTAGGACAGGGGGCATGGGTCAGCCCCAGCATTTT. Amino acids: CASSRTGGMGQPQHF.

This clonotype was seen repeatedly, ten times or more. V is TRBV5-1 and J is TRBJ1-1; D is perhaps TRBD1 (6 bases). V was cut by 4 bases and J by 1 base, with 11 bases left in between. The CDR3 covers 14 residues. CDR1 and CDR2 from the germline V gene are SGHRS and YFSETQ. CDR3 residues: CASSPGVTNTEAFF. In nucleotides, the CDR3 is TGCGCCAGCAGCCCAGGGGTAACGAACACTGAAGCTTTCTTT.

Comments on this clonotype: Germline and junction disagree at one end, which may indicate a read error. This chain uses TRBV7-7 with TRBJ2-3; perhaps TRBD2 as D (6 bases). This CDR3 has 15 residues. Germline values: CDR1 SSHAT, CDR2 FNYEAQ (reference sequence). The CDR3 spells CASSLDSGPTDTRYF. The CDR3 DNA follows: TGTGCTAGCAGCTTAGATAGCGGCCCCACAGATACGCGGTATTTT.

A word on this clonotype: One base away lies a much larger clone, so this may be a sequencing read error. The chain joins TRBV24-1 to TRBJ2-3; no reliable D call. Germline lookup yields CDR1 KGHDR and CDR2 SFDVKD. The CDR3 totals 13 residues. V lost 4 bases to trimming and J lost 8 bases, with 12 bases between them. CDR3 amino acids: CATSEVARGTQYF. The CDR3 nucleotides are TGTGCCACCAGTGAGGTGGCGCGAGGTACGCAGTATTTT.

This clonotype was counted ten times or more. The chain recombines TRBV5-1 with TRBJ2-5; D uncertain. Germline V lookup: CDR1 SGHRS, CDR2 YFSETQ. There are 13 residues in the CDR3. Trimming stripped 3 bases from V and 3 bases from J, with 9 bases between. Here the CDR3 reads CASSSGPKETQYF. As DNA, the CDR3 is TGCGCCAGCAGCTCCGGACCCAAAGAGACCCAGTACTTC.

Comments on this clonotype: A single base separates this from a much larger clone, so it may be a read error. This chain connects TRBV29-1 to TRBJ2-5; TRBD2 aligns across 7 bases. This CDR3 has 16 residues. Unmatched junction bases numbered 15, after V lost 6 bases and J lost 2 bases. CDR1 is SQVTM and CDR2 is ANQGSEA in the germline V gene. DNA of the CDR3: TGCAGCGTCCGAGGAGGACCAGCGGGATATCAAGAGACCCAGTACTTC. Residues: CSVRGGPAGYQETQYF.

This clonotype was seen repeatedly, ten times or more. V usage is TRBV30 and J usage is TRBJ2-1; no definite D call. CDR1 is GTSNPN and CDR2 is SVGIG in the germline V gene (reference sequence). V lost 4 bases and J 7 bases, leaving 14 bases between the germline ends. There are 13 residues in the CDR3. This chain's CDR3 is CAWTDNVGNEQFF. The CDR3 nucleotides are TGTGCCTGGACCGATAATGTAGGGAATGAGCAGTTCTTC.

In its sample, this clonotype was seen many times. CDR3 residues: CATKTENTGELFF. The CDR3 DNA is TGTGCCACCAAGACAGAGAACACCGGGGAGCTGTTTTTT. The V call is TRBV6-5, the J call TRBJ2-2; tentatively, D is TRBD1 (5 bases). This CDR3 has 13 residues. Trimming cost V 10 bases and J 1 base, with 10 bases left between them. Germline V gene data show CDR1 as MNHEY and CDR2 as SVGAGI.

The table lists this clonotype with many counts. The rearrangement uses TRBV20-1 and TRBJ2-1; 12 bases agree with TRBD2. This CDR3 is 15 amino acids long. Germline CDR1 is DFQATT and CDR2 is SNEGSKA (reference sequence). V lost 5 bases, J lost 5 bases, and 7 bases stayed unmatched. CDR3 loop: CSAPRLAGGNNEQFF. CDR3 coding DNA: TGCAGTGCTCCCCGCCTAGCGGGAGGGAACAATGAGCAGTTCTTC.

This clonotype was picked up many times. The gene calls are TRBV3-1 and TRBJ2-4, with D unclear. The CDR3 spans 12 residues. From germline, CDR1 is LGHDT and CDR2 YNNKEL (reference sequence). Trimming took 6 bases from V and 6 from J, leaving 9 bases between them. The CDR3 protein is CASRPASNIQYF. CDR3 DNA: TGTGCCAGCAGGCCCGCATCAAACATTCAGTACTTC.

The table lists this clonotype with many counts. DNA of the CDR3: TGTGCCAGCAGTTTAGACGACGGGCTGAACACTGAAGCTTTCTTT. Protein: CASSLDDGLNTEAFF. The J gene is TRBJ1-1, the V gene TRBV12-3 or TRBV12-4; D not resolved. CDR3 size: 15 residues. Trimming took 1 base from V and 0 from J, leaving 9 bases between them.

This clonotype has just a few counts. A much larger clone is a single base away; this may be a read error. The chain uses TRBV10-3 and TRBJ2-2; 13 nucleotides match TRBD2. Looked up from germline, CDR1 is ENHRY and CDR2 is SYGVKD. V shed 10 bases, J shed 4 bases, and the junction held 21 bases outside the gene matches. The CDR3 loop spans 20 amino acids. The CDR3 nucleotides are TGTGCCACCACCGGGACAGTCCCTGGGACTAGCGGGGCGAGCACCGGGGAGCTGTTTTTT. This encodes CATTGTVPGTSGASTGELFF.

This clonotype has ten or more counts. The V and J genes are TRBV6-5 and TRBJ2-6; no reliable D call. CDR1 MNHEY and CDR2 SVGAGI come from the germline V gene. Trimming removed 6 bases at V and 2 bases at J, with 11 bases between. The CDR3 runs to 15 residues. CDR3 DNA sequence: TGTGCCAGCAGAGGACCGTCCGCTGGGGCCAACGTCCTGACTTTC. It codes for CASRGPSAGANVLTF.

This clonotype has ten or more counts. The V call is TRBV7-2, the J call TRBJ2-1; the match to TRBD2 covers 10 bases. Germline V gene lookup returns CDR1 SGHTA and CDR2 FQGNSA. V was clipped by 6 bases and J by 8 bases; unmatched bases: 10. The CDR3 covers 15 residues. The CDR3 bases are TGTGCCAGCAGGGTCAGGCTAGCGGGAGTCTATGAGCAGTTCTTC. It is translated as CASRVRLAGVYEQFF.

This clonotype was observed a few times. The chain carries TRBV3-1 and TRBJ2-2, with no clear D. Trimming stripped 2 bases from V and 5 bases from J, with 15 bases between. This CDR3 is 16 amino acids long. Germline V gene data show CDR1 as LGHDT and CDR2 as YNNKEL (reference sequence). CDR3 sequence: CASSQHLGGATGELFF. DNA of the CDR3: TGTGCCAGCAGCCAACATTTAGGTGGAGCGACCGGGGAGCTGTTTTTT.

Points on this clonotype: This sequence may be a read error, since a much larger clone differs from it by one base. This chain links TRBV20-1 with TRBJ2-3; D is ambiguous. The end of the DNA is better explained by TRBJ1-5, so the J call may be wrong. This CDR3 region has 13 residues. Germline V lookup: CDR1 DFQATT, CDR2 SNEGSKA (reference sequence). The CDR3 region is CSATRKLTDTQHF. CDR3 nucleotides: TGCAGTGCCACTCGAAAACTCACAGATACGCAGCATTTT.

This clonotype was counted ten times or more. This chain links TRBV29-1 with TRBJ1-1; the D gene is possibly TRBD1 (5 bases). The CDR3 runs to 14 residues. CDR1 SQVTM and CDR2 ANQGSEA come from the germline V gene. V was cut by 7 bases and J by 0 bases, with 15 bases left in between. The CDR3 spells CSATRRGLNTEAFF. The CDR3 DNA sequence: TGCAGCGCTACCCGCCGGGGGTTGAACACTGAAGCTTTCTTT.

This clonotype is a singleton in its sample. The genes are TRBV5-1 and TRBJ1-1, with unresolved D. Deletions cut 4 bases from V and 6 bases from J, with 13 bases between. Germline lookup yields CDR1 SGHRS and CDR2 YFSETQ. This CDR3 contains 13 residues. The CDR3 sequence is CASSPEAGSEAFF. The CDR3 DNA is TGCGCCAGCAGCCCGGAGGCAGGTTCTGAAGCTTTCTTT.

This clonotype has only a few counts. The chain joins TRBV19 to TRBJ2-2; TRBD1 matches at 11 bases. V gave up 6 bases and J gave up 4 bases; unmatched junction bases: 10. Germline CDR1 is LNHDA and CDR2 is SQIVND (reference sequence). CDR3 length equals 17 residues. In nucleotides, the CDR3 is TGTGCCAGTAGGGCCAGAGGACAGGGGGCGCGCACCGGGGAGCTGTTTTTT. It specifies CASRARGQGARTGELFF.

This clonotype occurred many times. The genes are TRBV5-6 and TRBJ2-1; 7 bases map to TRBD1. This CDR3 is 16 amino acids long. After removal of 4 bases from V and 7 bases from J, the junction contained 14 bases not matched to a gene. Germline V CDR1 and CDR2: SGHDT, YYEEEE. As DNA, the CDR3 is TGTGCCAGCAGCGGACAGGACAGCCTTTCGGGTAATGAGCAGTTCTTC. This sequence encodes CASSGQDSLSGNEQFF.

This clonotype was observed at least ten times. The chain joins TRBV12-3 or TRBV12-4 to TRBJ1-2; TRBD1 might be the D (6 bases). This CDR3 is 14 amino acids long. The V end lost 7 bases, the J end lost 2 bases, and 14 bases lay between the germline ends. CDR3 DNA sequence: TGTGCCAGCAAAGGAGGACAGACAAACTATGGCTACACCTTC. Residues: CASKGGQTNYGYTF.

Many counts were recorded for this clonotype. The V gene is TRBV11-2, the J gene TRBJ2-1; 9 bases agree with TRBD2. Germline CDR1 and CDR2: SGHAT and FQNNGV. With 5 bases clipped from V and 9 bases from J, the junction kept 11 bases outside the gene matches. This CDR3 is 15 amino acids long. In nucleotides, the CDR3 is TGTGCCAGCAGCCCCACTAGCGGGCTCCTGGGTGAGCAGTTCTTC. This translates into CASSPTSGLLGEQFF.